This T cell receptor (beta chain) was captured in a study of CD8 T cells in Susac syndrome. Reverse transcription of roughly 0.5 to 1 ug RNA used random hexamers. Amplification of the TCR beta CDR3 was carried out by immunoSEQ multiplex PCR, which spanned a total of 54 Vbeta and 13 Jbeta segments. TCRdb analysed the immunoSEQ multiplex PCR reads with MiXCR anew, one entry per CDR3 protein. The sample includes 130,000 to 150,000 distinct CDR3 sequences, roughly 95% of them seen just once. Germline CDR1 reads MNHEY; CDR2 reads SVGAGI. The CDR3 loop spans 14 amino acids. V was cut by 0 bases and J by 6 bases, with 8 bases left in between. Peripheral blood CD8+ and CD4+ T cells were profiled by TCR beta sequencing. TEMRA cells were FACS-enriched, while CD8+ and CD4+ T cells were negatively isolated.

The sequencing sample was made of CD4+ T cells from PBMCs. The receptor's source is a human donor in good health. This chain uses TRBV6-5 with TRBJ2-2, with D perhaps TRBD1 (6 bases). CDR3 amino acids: CASSYSQGPGELFF. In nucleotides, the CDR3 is TGTGCCAGCAGTTACTCGCAGGGGCCCGGGGAGCTGTTTTTT.